The rows below give T cell receptor beta chains drawn from one sample of a study of T cell responses to AZD1222 COVID-19 vaccine. Assay: immunoSEQ multiplex PCR; the TCRdb copy retains only in-frame clones and omits some. This table holds 150,000 to 200,000 clones, 90% to 95% found once. The sequencing used peripheral blood, collected 28 days after the second dose of the MenACWY control vaccine. The source of these receptors is an adult who received the MenACWY meningococcal vaccine as a control. CDR3s include the opening cysteine and the closing phenylalanine or tryptophan. The D gene is left open where the match is weak. For some rows the clone size is stated as once, few or many, or as a class when expanded; others skip it.

size	V	D	J	CDR3	DNA
once	TRBV5-1	TRBD2	TRBJ2-3	CASSSGTSGADTQYF	TGCGCCAGCAGCTCCGGGACTAGCGGGGCAGATACGCAGTATTTT
.	TRBV5-1	.	TRBJ2-5	CASSLGRTRGTQETQYF	TGCGCCAGCAGCTTGGGAAGAACTAGAGGTACCCAAGAGACCCAGTACTTC
.	TRBV5-1	.	TRBJ2-2	CASSWWTDDTGELFF	TGCGCCAGCAGTTGGTGGACGGACGACACCGGGGAGCTGTTTTTT
.	TRBV7-6	.	TRBJ1-5	CASSPGSGSNQPQHF	TGTGCCAGCAGCCCTGGGTCGGGGAGCAATCAGCCCCAGCATTTT
.	TRBV30	.	TRBJ1-2	CAWSGLRDYGYTF	TGTGCCTGGAGTGGATTGAGGGATTACGGCTACACCTTC
.	TRBV30	.	TRBJ2-7	CAWSVYSYEQYF	TGTGCCTGGAGTGTCTATTCCTACGAGCAGTACTTC
.	TRBV28	.	TRBJ1-5	CASSFPGYSNQPQHF	TGTGCCAGCAGTTTTCCAGGGTATAGCAATCAGCCCCAGCATTTT
.	TRBV3-1/TRBV3-2	TRBD1	TRBJ1-5	CASSQDRQGPQHF	TGTGCCAGCAGCCAAGATCGACAGGGGCCCCAGCATTTT
once	TRBV6-1	TRBD1	TRBJ2-1	CASSDRQGNNEQFF	TGTGCCAGCAGTGACCGACAGGGGAACAATGAGCAGTTCTTC
once	TRBV18	.	TRBJ2-7	CASSPQQGSHEQYF	TGTGCCAGCTCACCACAACAGGGAAGCCACGAGCAGTACTTC
.	TRBV27	TRBD2	TRBJ2-1	CASSFSGGAEREQFF	TGTGCCAGCAGTTTCTCGGGGGGTGCTGAGCGGGAGCAGTTCTTC
.	TRBV19	.	TRBJ1-5	CASSPDRNQPQHF	TGTGCCAGTAGTCCCGACAGGAATCAGCCCCAGCATTTT
.	TRBV27	.	TRBJ1-4	CASSSPGVGEKLFF	TGTGCCAGCTCCAGCCCCGGGGTGGGTGAAAAACTGTTTTTT
once	TRBV18	TRBD2	TRBJ2-5	CASSRNQGGSETQYF	TGTGCCAGCTCACGGAACCAGGGAGGGTCCGAGACCCAGTACTTC
.	TRBV6-6	.	TRBJ1-5	CASSYRPHQPQHF	TGTGCCAGCAGTTACAGGCCCCATCAGCCCCAGCATTTT
once	TRBV12-3/TRBV12-4	.	TRBJ1-1	CASSLAGEAFF	TGTGCCAGCAGTTTGGCGGGAGAAGCTTTCTTT
few	TRBV6-5	.	TRBJ1-3	CASSYTGSGNTIYF	TGTGCCAGCAGTTACACGGGGTCTGGAAACACCATATATTTT
few	TRBV5-8	.	TRBJ1-1	CASTRHREVVYTEAFF	TGTGCCAGCACCCGACACAGGGAGGTGGTGTACACTGAAGCTTTCTTT
.	TRBV5-1	.	TRBJ1-2	CASSSLFQDYGYTF	TGCGCCAGCAGCTCCCTTTTCCAGGACTATGGCTACACCTTC
.	TRBV11-3	TRBD1	TRBJ1-1	CASSATGVTEAFF	TGTGCCAGCAGCGCAACAGGGGTCACTGAAGCTTTCTTT
.	TRBV3-1/TRBV3-2	.	TRBJ1-1	CASSQRRGRPEAFF	TGTGCCAGCAGCCAGAGGAGGGGAAGGCCTGAAGCTTTCTTT
.	TRBV29-1	.	TRBJ1-1	CSVVKGPSTEAFF	TGCAGCGTTGTAAAGGGGCCGAGCACTGAAGCTTTCTTT
.	TRBV4-1	TRBD1	TRBJ1-6	CASSPNRGREYSPLHF	TGCGCCAGCAGCCCGAACAGGGGGCGCGAATACTCACCCCTCCACTTT
.	TRBV6-5	TRBD1	TRBJ1-4	CASSPDRAEKLFF	TGTGCCAGCAGCCCGGACAGGGCTGAAAAACTGTTTTTT
few	TRBV30	.	TRBJ2-2	CAWSVRYTGNTGELFF	TGTGCCTGGAGTGTACGCTATACAGGGAACACCGGGGAGCTGTTTTTT
.	TRBV18	.	TRBJ1-1	CASSADLDTEAFF	TGTGCCAGCTCCGCCGACCTGGACACTGAAGCTTTCTTT
.	TRBV7-2	.	TRBJ1-1	CASSPVTRGRGEAFF	TGTGCCAGCAGCCCCGTAACTAGGGGTCGAGGTGAAGCTTTCTTT
.	TRBV6-4	.	TRBJ1-2	CASTGRIGGYTF	TGTGCCAGCACCGGGCGAATCGGCGGCTACACCTTC
.	TRBV6-5	TRBD1	TRBJ2-2	CASSYSGQANTGELFF	TGTGCCAGCAGTTACTCGGGACAGGCGAACACCGGGGAGCTGTTTTTT
.	TRBV19	.	TRBJ1-5	CASSIKGYSNQPQHF	TGTGCCAGTAGTATTAAGGGATATAGCAATCAGCCCCAGCATTTT
.	TRBV4-2	TRBD2	TRBJ2-7	CASSQGLDYEQYF	TGTGCCAGCAGCCAGGGACTAGACTACGAGCAGTACTTC
.	TRBV3-1/TRBV3-2	.	TRBJ1-2	CASSQVRGQVRDYGYTF	TGTGCCAGCAGCCAAGTCCGGGGCCAAGTTAGGGACTATGGCTACACCTTC
.	TRBV7-2	.	TRBJ1-5	CASSLWGESNQPQHF	TGTGCCAGCAGTCTATGGGGAGAGAGCAATCAGCCCCAGCATTTT
.	TRBV6-5	.	TRBJ2-7	CASSYSSGTYYEQYF	TGTGCCAGCAGTTACTCGAGCGGAACCTACTACGAGCAGTACTTC
.	TRBV7-2	.	TRBJ1-4	CASSLGRTEKLFF	TGTGCCAGCAGCTTAGGCCGGACAGAAAAACTGTTTTTT
.	TRBV2	.	TRBJ1-6	CASRGGHSGSPLHF	TGTGCCAGCAGAGGAGGCCATTCAGGTTCACCCCTCCACTTT
.	TRBV12-3/TRBV12-4	.	TRBJ1-3	CASSWYAGNTIYF	TGTGCCAGCAGCTGGTACGCCGGAAACACCATATATTTT
.	TRBV7-2	.	TRBJ2-3	CASSIPPRDTQYF	TGTGCCAGCAGCATCCCCCCCAGAGATACGCAGTATTTT
.	TRBV6-5	.	TRBJ1-2	CASISKRGSGYTF	TGTGCCAGCATCAGCAAGAGAGGCAGTGGCTACACCTTC
.	TRBV2	.	TRBJ1-4	CASSRTANNEKLFF	TGTGCCAGCAGTAGGACAGCAAATAATGAAAAACTGTTTTTT
.	TRBV3-1/TRBV3-2	.	TRBJ1-1	CASSQGGDTTEAFF	TGTGCCAGCAGCCAAGGAGGGGACACCACTGAAGCTTTCTTT
.	TRBV4-2	.	TRBJ1-1	CASSADRLKGAFF	TGTGCCAGCAGCGCCGACAGGCTGAAGGGAGCTTTCTTT
.	TRBV5-6	.	TRBJ2-7	CASSLQASYEQYF	TGTGCCAGCAGCTTGCAAGCGTCCTACGAGCAGTACTTC
.	TRBV11-2	.	TRBJ2-2	CASTRDIRELFF	TGTGCCAGCACTCGGGACATTAGGGAGCTGTTTTTT
.	TRBV5-4	TRBD1	TRBJ2-7	CATAWDSGSYEQYF	TGTGCCACTGCCTGGGACAGCGGCTCCTACGAGCAGTACTTC
.	TRBV20-1	TRBD1	TRBJ2-1	CSASLLGQSSYNEQFF	TGCAGTGCTAGTCTCCTGGGACAGTCCTCATACAATGAGCAGTTCTTC
.	TRBV3-1/TRBV3-2	.	TRBJ2-1	CASRKQGYNEQFF	TGTGCCAGCCGAAAACAGGGATACAATGAGCAGTTCTTC
.	TRBV19	.	TRBJ2-1	CASRRGSANEQFF	TGTGCCAGTAGAAGGGGGTCCGCGAATGAGCAGTTCTTC
.	TRBV14	.	TRBJ2-7	CASSHDEQYF	TGTGCCAGCAGCCATGACGAGCAGTACTTC
.	TRBV19	TRBD1	TRBJ1-5	CASSPQGQGVGQPQHF	TGTGCCAGTAGTCCGCAGGGACAGGGGGTTGGTCAGCCCCAGCATTTT
.	TRBV19	.	TRBJ1-5	CASRPDGEGSNQPQHF	TGTGCCAGTAGACCCGACGGGGAGGGTAGCAATCAGCCCCAGCATTTT
.	TRBV7-8	.	TRBJ2-1	CASSPTVSSYNEQFF	TGTGCCAGCAGCCCTACAGTGAGCTCCTACAATGAGCAGTTCTTC
.	TRBV12-3/TRBV12-4	.	TRBJ1-1	CASSLQMNTEAFF	TGTGCCAGCAGTTTACAGATGAACACTGAAGCTTTCTTT
.	TRBV11-2	.	TRBJ1-4	CASSFDSATNEKLFF	TGTGCCAGCAGCTTCGACAGTGCAACTAATGAAAAACTGTTTTTT
.	TRBV9	.	TRBJ1-1	CASSPRGGVNTEAFF	TGTGCCAGCAGCCCCAGAGGGGGGGTGAACACTGAAGCTTTCTTT